The next 9 T cell receptor beta chains were all read from a single sample in a study of prognosis after radiotherapy for stage I lung cancer. Amplification of the TCR beta CDR3 (from genomic DNA) was done by two-round multiplex PCR. Specific primers for each TRBV and TRBJ gene were what first-round PCR used. TCRdb re-called the multiplex PCR reads with MiXCR, one entry per CDR3 protein. This table has about 31,000 distinct CDR3 sequences, over 40% appearing once. The sample was PBMCs, taken before or after stereotactic body radiation therapy (not recorded which). The receptors stem from a donor over 45 with non-small cell lung cancer.

This clonotype has more than one count but fewer than ten. A much larger clone sits a single nucleotide away, making a read error possible. The chain carries TRBV16 and TRBJ1-6; tentative D call: TRBD1 (5 bases). The germline V gene has CDR1 KGHSY and CDR2 FQNENV. The CDR3 has 17 amino acids. DNA for the CDR3: TGTGCCAGCAGCCGCCACTCCGGGGCCACGGCTAATTCACCCCTCCGCTTT. Protein: CASSRHSGATANSPLRF.

There are a few counts of this clonotype. The chain's CDR3 is CATSDNLAGEGTGELFF. CDR3 in DNA: TGTGCCACCAGTGATAACCTAGCGGGAGAAGGAACCGGGGAGCTGTTTTTT. The rearrangement joins TRBV24-1 to TRBJ2-2; TRBD2 aligns across 10 bases. Germline values: CDR1 KGHDR, CDR2 SFDVKD. The V and J ends lost 3 bases and 5 bases, in that order; junction bases with no gene match: 8. CDR3 length equals 17 residues.

Turning to this clonotype: Only one base separates this from a far larger clonotype, so it likely reflects a read error. V gene TRBV27 combines with J gene TRBJ1-6; no definite D call. From germline, CDR1 is MNHEY and CDR2 SMNVEV (reference sequence). The CDR3 sequence is 13 residues long. CDR3 nucleotide sequence: TGTGCCAGTACGAGCTCCTATAATTCACACCTCCACTTT. Translation: CASTSSYNSHLHF.

This clonotype has ten or more counts. The V and J genes are TRBV5-8 and TRBJ2-1; 13 bases match TRBD2. The V and J ends lost 4 bases and 12 bases, in that order; junction bases with no gene match: 7. Germline CDR1 reads SGHTS; CDR2 reads YDEGEE. The CDR3 runs to 14 residues. The chain's CDR3 is CASSPRLAGGGQFF. The CDR3 nucleotides read TGTGCCAGCAGCCCCAGACTAGCGGGAGGCGGGCAGTTCTTC.

This clonotype rates as medium-sized. The genes are TRBV20-1 and TRBJ2-7; 11 bases agree with TRBD1. J was trimmed by 3 bases and V by 2 bases; bases with no gene match: 9. CDR1 is DFQATT, CDR2 SNEGSKA, per germline (reference sequence). CDR3 length: 16 amino acids. The CDR3 DNA sequence: TGCAGTGCTAGAACTACGGGACAGGGGGATTTCTACGAGCAGTACTTC. Protein: CSARTTGQGDFYEQYF.

This clonotype came up once. This chain uses TRBV27 with TRBJ2-7, with 7 bases identical to TRBD1. The CDR3 has 14 amino acids. Germline V lookup: CDR1 MNHEY, CDR2 SMNVEV (reference sequence). V dropped 5 bases and J dropped 13; count of bases not matched to a gene: 17. In DNA form, the CDR3 reads TGTGCCAGCAGTCTAAGACAGGGTGCGTACGATCATTACTTC. Translated, it gives CASSLRQGAYDHYF.

This clonotype showed up many times. V and J are TRBV18 and TRBJ2-1; 7 nucleotides match TRBD1. CDR1 and CDR2 from the germline V gene are KGHSH and LQKENI. The ends lost 3 bases at V and 0 bases at J; junction bases unmatched: 5. The CDR3 runs to 16 residues. CDR3 nucleotides: TGTGCCAGCTCACCTAACAGGGGAAGCTCCTACAATGAGCAGTTCTTC. Translating it yields CASSPNRGSSYNEQFF.

By frequency in the sample, this clonotype is medium-sized. The chain links TRBV24-1 to TRBJ2-5; D possibly corresponds to TRBD2 (6 bases). The end of the DNA aligns better with TRBJ2-1, so the J call may be wrong. Germline loops: CDR1 KGHDR, CDR2 SFDVKD. The CDR3 consists of 15 residues. CDR3 nucleotide sequence: TGTGCCACCAGTGCTGCCCGGGGGATCCACAATGAGCAGTTCTTC. Amino acids: CATSAARGIHNEQFF.

This clonotype was counted at least ten times. This CDR3 is CASSLAGGFTEQFF. The CDR3, as DNA: TGCGCCAGCAGTCTAGCGGGGGGTTTTACTGAGCAGTTCTTC. This rearrangement joins TRBV5-1 to TRBJ2-1, with 11 bases lining up with TRBD2. J was trimmed by 9 bases and V by 5 bases; bases with no gene match: 7. Per germline, CDR1 SGHRS and CDR2 YFSETQ. The CDR3 extends over 14 amino acids.